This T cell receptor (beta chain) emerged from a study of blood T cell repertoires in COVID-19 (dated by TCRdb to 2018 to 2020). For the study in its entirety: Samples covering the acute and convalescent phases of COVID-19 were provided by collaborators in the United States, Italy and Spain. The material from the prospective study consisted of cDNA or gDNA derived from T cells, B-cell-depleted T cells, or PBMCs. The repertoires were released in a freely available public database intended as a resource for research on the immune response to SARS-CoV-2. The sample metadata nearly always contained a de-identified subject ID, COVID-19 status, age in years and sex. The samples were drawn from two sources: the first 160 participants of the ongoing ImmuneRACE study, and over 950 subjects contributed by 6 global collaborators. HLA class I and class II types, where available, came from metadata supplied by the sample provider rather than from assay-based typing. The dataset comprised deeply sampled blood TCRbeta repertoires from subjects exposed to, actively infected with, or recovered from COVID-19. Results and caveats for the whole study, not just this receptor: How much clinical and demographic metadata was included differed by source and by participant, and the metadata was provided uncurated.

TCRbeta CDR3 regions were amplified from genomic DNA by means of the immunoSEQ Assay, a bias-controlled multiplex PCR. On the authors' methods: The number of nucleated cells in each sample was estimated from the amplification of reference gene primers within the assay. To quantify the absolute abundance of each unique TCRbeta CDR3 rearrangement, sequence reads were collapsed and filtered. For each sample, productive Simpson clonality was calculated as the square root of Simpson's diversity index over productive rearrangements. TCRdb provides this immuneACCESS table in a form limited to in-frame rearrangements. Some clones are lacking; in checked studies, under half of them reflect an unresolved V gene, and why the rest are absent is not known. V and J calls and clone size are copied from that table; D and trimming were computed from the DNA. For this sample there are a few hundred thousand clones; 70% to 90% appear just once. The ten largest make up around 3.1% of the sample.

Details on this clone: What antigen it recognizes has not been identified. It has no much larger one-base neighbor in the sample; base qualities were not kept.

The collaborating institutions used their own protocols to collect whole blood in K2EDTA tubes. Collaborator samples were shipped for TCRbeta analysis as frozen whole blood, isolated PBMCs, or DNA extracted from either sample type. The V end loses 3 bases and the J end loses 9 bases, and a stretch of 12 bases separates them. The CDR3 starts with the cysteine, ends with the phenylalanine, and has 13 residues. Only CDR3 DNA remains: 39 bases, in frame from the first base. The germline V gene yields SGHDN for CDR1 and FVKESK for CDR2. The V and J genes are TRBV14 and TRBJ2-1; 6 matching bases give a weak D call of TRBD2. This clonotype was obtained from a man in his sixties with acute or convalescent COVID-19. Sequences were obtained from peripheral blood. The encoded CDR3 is CASSQVMEGEQFF. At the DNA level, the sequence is TGTGCCAGCAGCCAGGTGATGGAGGGTGAGCAGTTCTTC.